A selection of T cell receptor beta chains follows, all from one sample in a study of cytomegalovirus exposure and HLA in healthy donors. Measured with immunoSEQ multiplex PCR; TCRdb has only the in-frame clones, and not every one. The sample yields 150,000 to 200,000 clones, 79% seen once. Sequenced material: PBMCs. The receptors originated from a woman aged 25 to 39 in good health and CMV-seropositive. CDR3s include the opening cysteine and the closing phenylalanine or tryptophan. D genes are given only for firm matches. Size tells how often a clone was seen (once, few, many) or the class of an expanded clone, and some rows leave it out.

J | V | D | length | size | DNA | CDR3
TRBJ1-5 | TRBV2 | TRBD1 | 14 | . | TGTGCCAGCAGTGAGGACAGGGGCAATCAGCCCCAGCATTTT | CASSEDRGNQPQHF
TRBJ1-2 | TRBV4-3 | . | 16 | . | TGCGCCAGCAGCCAAGATCGGTCCGGGGGGGCTTATGGCTACACCTTC | CASSQDRSGGAYGYTF
TRBJ2-7 | TRBV11-3 | . | 13 | once | TGTGCCAGCAGCTTATACACCTCCTACGAGCAGTACTTC | CASSLYTSYEQYF
TRBJ1-1 | TRBV4-3 | . | 14 | . | TGCGCCAGCAGCCAAGGGGGCAGAGGCACTGAAGCTTTCTTT | CASSQGGRGTEAFF
TRBJ1-1 | TRBV18 | . | 15 | few | TGTGCCAGCTCAGCCGGACAGAGCATGAACACTGAAGCTTTCTTT | CASSAGQSMNTEAFF
TRBJ2-7 | TRBV11-3 | . | 16 | . | TGTGCCAGCAGCTTAGAGGCGATTGGCGGTAACTACGAGCAGTACTTC | CASSLEAIGGNYEQYF
TRBJ2-5 | TRBV4-1 | TRBD2 | 17 | . | TGCGCCAGCAGCCCCACAGTTAGCGGGAGGCTTTGGGAGACCCAGTACTTC | CASSPTVSGRLWETQYF
TRBJ1-2 | TRBV10-1 | . | 15 | few | TGCGCCAGCAGTGAGCCGCTAGACGGAAACTATGGCTACACCTTC | CASSEPLDGNYGYTF
TRBJ2-1 | TRBV5-6 | . | 11 | . | TGTGCCAGCAGCGTTTCTACCCTACAGTTCTTC | CASSVSTLQFF
TRBJ1-4 | TRBV4-1 | TRBD1 | 16 | few | TGCGCCAGCAGCCAGGGGCCGCAGGGGGCTAATGAAAAACTGTTTTTT | CASSQGPQGANEKLFF
TRBJ1-5 | TRBV7-2 | . | 15 | once | TGTGCCAGCAGCTGGTCGGGACTGACCAATCAGCCCCAGCATTTT | CASSWSGLTNQPQHF
TRBJ2-7 | TRBV11-2 | . | 12 | . | TGTGCCAGCAGCTCTCTCGGGGTCGAGCAGTACTTC | CASSSLGVEQYF
TRBJ2-7 | TRBV5-1 | . | 15 | . | TGCGCCAGCAGCTTCGTTCTGGCGGGGTTGGGGGAGCAGTACTTC | CASSFVLAGLGEQYF
TRBJ2-4 | TRBV7-2 | . | 14 | . | TGTGCCAGCTCAGGCTCGAGCGCCAAAAACATTCAGTACTTC | CASSGSSAKNIQYF
TRBJ1-4 | TRBV29-1 | . | 13 | . | TGCAGCGCGTTACAGGGAACTAATGAAAAACTGTTTTTT | CSALQGTNEKLFF
TRBJ2-7 | TRBV6-1 | TRBD1 | 14 | few | TGTGCCAGCAGTGTGGTCCGGGACAGCTACGAGCAGTACTTC | CASSVVRDSYEQYF
TRBJ1-1 | TRBV10-1 | . | 14 | . | TGCGCCAGCAGTGATACAGGGCTGAACACTGAAGCTTTCTTT | CASSDTGLNTEAFF
TRBJ2-7 | TRBV30 | TRBD2 | 18 | . | TGTGCCTGGAGTGTTTTGGCTAGCGGGGACCCTACTGATTTCGAGCAGTACTTC | CAWSVLASGDPTDFEQYF
TRBJ2-7 | TRBV6-5 | TRBD2 | 14 | . | TGTGCCAGCATTGGGACTAGCGGGAGTAGTGAGCAGTACTTC | CASIGTSGSSEQYF
TRBJ2-1 | TRBV5-1 | TRBD2 | 13 | few | TGCGCCAGCATTTCCGGGGGGGCCAATGAGCAGTTCTTC | CASISGGANEQFF
TRBJ1-1 | TRBV5-6 | . | 14 | . | TGTGCCAGCGAGTTCGGGTCTCGGTCCACTGAAGCTTTCTTT | CASEFGSRSTEAFF